This entry lists 26 T cell receptor beta chains sequenced from one sample in a study of blood T cell repertoires in COVID-19 (dated by TCRdb to the early 2020s). Libraries were constructed by the immunoSEQ multiplex PCR assay. TCRdb retrieved this table from immuneACCESS and kept in-frame rearrangements only. Not all clones are present; in checked studies, unresolved V genes account for under half, and no reason is known for the remainder. Here the sample has 180,000 or so clones; approximately 90% occur a single time. 0.99% of the sample goes to the ten largest clones. Sample: peripheral blood. Receptor source: a man aged 18 to 29 with acute or convalescent COVID-19.

This chain links TRBV7-2 with TRBJ2-3; 10 bases map to TRBD1. Germline V gene lookup returns CDR1 SGHTA and CDR2 FQGNSA. The ends lost 10 bases at V and 3 bases at J; junction bases unmatched: 7. The CDR3 is 14 amino acids. The CDR3 DNA is TGTGCCAACCCGCCGGGACAGGGGACAGATACGCAGTATTTT. The encoded protein is CANPPGQGTDTQYF.

This sequence joins TRBV14 and TRBJ2-5; 9 bases line up with TRBD2. V was clipped by 1 base and J by 9 bases; unmatched bases: 6. The germline V gene encodes CDR1 SGHDN and CDR2 FVKESK. The CDR3 extends over 14 amino acids. The CDR3 DNA reads TGTGCCAGCAGCCAAGGTCGCGGGGGGGCGGCCCAGTACTTC. This gives the protein CASSQGRGGAAQYF.

This clone was observed once. The V call is TRBV7-3, the J call TRBJ2-1; 10 bases agree with TRBD1. The CDR3 is made up of 17 amino acids. Per the germline V gene, CDR1 is SGHTA and CDR2 is FQGTGA. The ends lost 5 bases at V and 6 bases at J; junction bases unmatched: 13. The CDR3 nucleotides are TGTGCCAGCAGCCCCTATCAGGGGACAGGGGTTGGCAATGAGCAGTTCTTC. It yields the protein CASSPYQGTGVGNEQFF.

The chain couples TRBV7-9 to TRBJ2-2; D not resolved. Between the trimmed V and J ends, which lost 5 bases and 8 bases, there was a span of 6 bases. CDR3 size: 11 residues. Germline V gene lookup returns CDR1 SEHNR and CDR2 FQNEAQ (reference sequence). CDR3 sequence: CASSPGGELFF. In DNA, the CDR3 is TGTGCCAGCAGCCCCGGGGGGGAGCTGTTTTTT.

The chain carries TRBV14 and TRBJ1-4, with D uncertain. V lost 0 bases to trimming and J lost 0 bases, with 11 bases between them. Germline CDR1 reads SGHDN; CDR2 reads FVKESK. The CDR3 loop spans 17 amino acids. In DNA form, the CDR3 reads TGTGCCAGCAGCCAAGATTTCGGGATCTCAACTAATGAAAAACTGTTTTTT. The encoded protein is CASSQDFGISTNEKLFF.

The chain carries TRBV6-5 and TRBJ2-3; TRBD2 is a possible D gene (5 bases). Between the trimmed V and J ends, which lost 8 bases and 2 bases, there was a span of 17 bases. The CDR3 contains 15 residues. The germline CDR1 and CDR2 sequences are MNHEY and SVGAGI. Here the CDR3 reads CASLDGGTSTDTQYF. The CDR3 DNA sequence: TGTGCCAGCCTTGATGGAGGAACATCCACAGATACGCAGTATTTT.

The chain employs TRBV13 and TRBJ1-1; D is possibly TRBD1 (5 bases). The CDR3 length is 16 residues. V was clipped by 2 bases and J by 12 bases, with 25 bases between them. The germline V gene has CDR1 PRHDT and CDR2 FYEKMQ (reference sequence). CDR3 DNA sequence: TGTGCCAGCAGCTTATGGGCAGGGTCGAGAGAAGGGTTAACTTTCTTT. This encodes CASSLWAGSREGLTFF.

The chain has TRBV6-1 and TRBJ1-1; 10 bases are a match to TRBD1. Germline V gives CDR1 MNHNS, CDR2 SASEGT. This CDR3 has 15 residues. Unmatched junction bases numbered 1, after V lost 3 bases and J lost 0 bases. The CDR3 region has the DNA TGTGCCAGCAGTGACGGGACAGGGGTGAACACTGAAGCTTTCTTT. Its translation: CASSDGTGVNTEAFF.

The J gene is TRBJ1-1, the V gene TRBV19; 7 nucleotides align to TRBD1. V lost 3 bases, J lost 6 bases, and 22 bases stayed unmatched. CDR1 LNHDA and CDR2 SQIVND come from the germline V gene (reference sequence). This CDR3 contains 19 residues. The DNA of the CDR3 is TGTGCCAGTAGTATCCATCCGAGACAGGGTAATTGGTTAAACGCTGAAGCTTTCTTT. This translates into CASSIHPRQGNWLNAEAFF.

The V call is TRBV7-9, the J call TRBJ2-2; TRBD1 matches at 8 bases. The CDR3 length is 16 residues. J was trimmed by 4 bases and V by 3 bases; bases with no gene match: 7. Per the germline V gene, CDR1 is SEHNR and CDR2 is FQNEAQ (reference sequence). The CDR3 protein is CASSFGQGASTGELFF. The CDR3 DNA follows: TGTGCCAGCAGCTTCGGCCAGGGGGCGAGCACCGGGGAGCTGTTTTTT.

The V gene is TRBV6-5, the J gene TRBJ1-6; D possibly corresponds to TRBD1 (5 bases). Trimming left V 5 bases short and J 7 bases short, with 12 bases between. CDR1 and CDR2 from the germline V gene are MNHEY and SVGAGI. This CDR3 has 14 residues. The CDR3: CASSRDGLNSPLHF. The CDR3 coding sequence is TGTGCCAGCAGTCGGGACGGACTAAATTCACCCCTCCACTTT.

The chain joins TRBV11-2 to TRBJ2-1, with 11 bases matching TRBD2. The V gene end was trimmed by 5 bases and the J gene end by 2 bases; junction bases not matched to a gene: 11. This CDR3 spans 18 amino acids. CDR1 is SGHAT and CDR2 is FQNNGV in the germline V gene. The CDR3 loop reads CASSPGLAAKTTYNEQFF. CDR3 nucleotide sequence: TGTGCCAGCAGCCCGGGACTAGCGGCTAAGACGACCTACAATGAGCAGTTCTTC.

The CDR3 loop reads CASRKGQGGGYTF. Here the CDR3 DNA reads TGTGCCAGCAGAAAAGGACAGGGTGGTGGCTACACCTTC. The chain joins TRBV6-5 to TRBJ1-2; 8 bases match TRBD1. There are 13 residues in the CDR3. Germline V lookup: CDR1 MNHEY, CDR2 SVGAGI. The J segment lost 7 bases and the V segment lost 6 bases, leaving 7 bases of the junction unmatched.

The V call is TRBV24-1, the J call TRBJ2-3; perhaps TRBD1 as D (6 bases). The CDR3 extends over 14 amino acids. V lost 6 bases and J lost 5, with 14 bases in between. The germline gives CDR1 KGHDR, CDR2 SFDVKD. The chain's CDR3 is CATSFGQGLDTQYF. Here the CDR3 DNA reads TGTGCCACCAGTTTCGGGCAGGGGCTAGATACGCAGTATTTT.

The chain has TRBV5-4 and TRBJ1-1; D unclear. Per germline, CDR1 SGHNT and CDR2 YYREEE (reference sequence). This CDR3 has 15 amino acids. The V gene lost 2 bases and the J gene lost 1 base, with 12 bases spanning the gap. The CDR3 loop is CASSFRTYGNTEAFF. The CDR3 DNA reads TGTGCCAGCAGCTTTAGGACTTACGGGAACACTGAAGCTTTCTTT.

The genes are TRBV6-5 and TRBJ2-1, with a possible D match to TRBD2 (5 bases). Germline CDR1 is MNHEY and CDR2 is SVGAGI. The CDR3 spans 15 residues. Trimming took off 5 bases at V and 6 bases at J, with 17 bases between the two ends. The CDR3 region has the DNA TGTGCCAGCAGTCCGGGGATCGAACGGGTCAATGAGCAGTTCTTC. Its protein is CASSPGIERVNEQFF.

The V gene is TRBV27, the J gene TRBJ1-2, with D perhaps matching TRBD1 (6 bases). The CDR3 length is 14 residues. The V gene lost 5 bases and the J gene lost 7 bases, with 17 bases spanning the gap. Germline CDR1 MNHEY, CDR2 SMNVEV (reference sequence). CDR3 sequence reads: CASSGLQGLTGYTF. CDR3 sequence (DNA): TGTGCCAGCAGTGGGTTACAGGGTTTAACTGGCTACACCTTC.

This clone turned up a few times. The chain combines TRBV7-2 with TRBJ2-5; D is unclear. This CDR3 has 12 amino acids. Germline-derived CDR1 and CDR2 are SGHTA and FQGNSA. V gave up 6 bases and J gave up 7 bases, with 12 bases separating them. This chain's CDR3 is CASSSLTRTQYF. In DNA form, the CDR3 reads TGTGCCAGCAGTTCCCTTACTCGGACCCAGTACTTC.

The V gene is TRBV2, the J gene TRBJ1-1, with 7 bases that match TRBD1. The ends lost 6 bases at V and 3 bases at J; junction bases unmatched: 4. Germline V gene sequence: CDR1 SNHLY, CDR2 FYNNEI. CDR3 length: 13 amino acids. The CDR3 loop is CASSDDRDTEAFF. As DNA, the CDR3 is TGTGCCAGCAGCGATGACAGGGACACTGAAGCTTTCTTT.

The chain is built from TRBV12-3 or TRBV12-4 and TRBJ1-5; D remains unclear. There are 13 residues in the CDR3. V shed 8 bases and J shed 5 bases, with 13 bases lying between them. The CDR3 spells CASSSGGHQPQHF. In nucleotides, the CDR3 is TGTGCCAGCTCCTCCGGAGGGCATCAGCCCCAGCATTTT.

The CDR3 nucleotides read TGCACCAGCAGCCAAGAAGAGGGCAGGGGGCTTTCCTACGAGCAGTACTTC. Its protein product is CTSSQEEGRGLSYEQYF. The chain links TRBV1 to TRBJ2-7; TRBD1 is the table's D call and was not checked against the DNA. TRBV1 is a pseudogene locus. CDR3 length: 17 residues.

V is TRBV3-1 (or the pseudogene TRBV3-2) and J is TRBJ2-5, with 9 bases lining up with TRBD1. The CDR3 is made up of 16 amino acids. From germline, CDR1 is LGHDT and CDR2 YNNKEL (reference sequence). The trim removed 6 bases at V and 5 bases at J, leaving 13 bases unmatched. CDR3 region: CASRAAGTGTRETQYF. The DNA of the CDR3 is TGTGCCAGCAGGGCGGCAGGGACAGGGACTCGGGAGACCCAGTACTTC.

This clone was counted only a few times. The J gene is TRBJ1-1, the V gene TRBV19, with 10 bases that match TRBD1. This CDR3 is 14 amino acids long. Germline values: CDR1 LNHDA, CDR2 SQIVND (reference sequence). Trimming cost V 3 bases and J 7 bases; bases outside gene matches: 5. CDR3 sequence reads: CASSMGRDRGEAFF. The CDR3 DNA is TGTGCCAGTAGTATGGGGCGGGACAGGGGTGAAGCTTTCTTT.

The V call is TRBV6-5, the J call TRBJ2-3, with 9 bases fitting TRBD1. This CDR3 comprises 14 residues. Germline CDR1 reads MNHEY; CDR2 reads SVGAGI. The junction had 4 bases not matched to a gene; V was cut back by 5 bases and J by 4 bases. The CDR3 region is CASSPRQGADTQYF. Here the CDR3 DNA reads TGTGCCAGCAGTCCACGACAGGGGGCAGATACGCAGTATTTT.

This clone was observed once. This chain uses TRBV10-3 with TRBJ2-1, with 13 bases lining up with TRBD2. Unmatched junction bases numbered 4, after V lost 10 bases and J lost 4 bases. Germline lookup yields CDR1 ENHRY and CDR2 SYGVKD. This CDR3 has 14 amino acids. The CDR3: CATGTSGVYNEQFF. The CDR3 DNA reads as TGTGCCACCGGGACTAGCGGGGTGTACAATGAGCAGTTCTTC.

This chain links TRBV6-1 with TRBJ2-6; D unresolved. Deletions cut 0 bases from V and 0 bases from J, with 3 bases between. Germline V gives CDR1 MNHNS, CDR2 SASEGT. This CDR3 spans 15 amino acids. The CDR3 sequence is CASSEASSGANVLTF. CDR3 DNA sequence: TGTGCCAGCAGTGAAGCGAGCTCTGGGGCCAACGTCCTGACTTTC.